This paragraph covers one T cell receptor beta chain sequence. Its antigen remains unknown. These data come from a study of cytomegalovirus exposure and HLA in healthy donors. General study results and limits: Indistinguishable V segments, including TRBV6-2 and TRBV6-3, were excluded. In a later analysis, HLA-associated TCR beta chains were more clonally expanded than equally common others.

V was pared by 0 bases and J by 1 base, with 5 bases of the junction left unmatched. The CDR3 extends over 16 amino acids. Germline values: CDR1 SGHRS, CDR2 YFSETQ. Both 60 Vbeta primers and 13 Jbeta primers went into the PCR. The data were produced by immunoSEQ multiplex PCR, yet TCRdb's version contains in-frame clones alone and is incomplete. The sample contains 60,000 to 70,000 clones, about 79% of which appear only once. The sequenced material came from PBMCs. This TCR derives from a man in his fifties or sixties in good health and CMV-seropositive. V usage is TRBV5-1 and J usage is TRBJ2-5, with 8 bases aligning to TRBD1. CDR3 residues: CASSLAGQARQETQYF. CDR3 coding DNA: TGCGCCAGCAGCTTGGCGGGACAGGCACGCCAAGAGACCCAGTACTTC. Filled out from reference TRBV5-1 and TRBJ2-5, the complete variable domain reads KAGVTQTPRYLIKTRGQQVTLSCSPISGHRSVSWYQQTPGQGLQFLFEYFSETQRNKGNFPGRFSGRQFSNSRSEMNVSTLELGDSALYLCASSLAGQARQETQYFGPGTRLLVL.